This T cell receptor (beta chain) was found in a study of T cells in Graves' hyperthyroidism and ophthalmopathy. The investigators amplified TCR beta CDR3 regions from RNA transcripts. The TCR CDR3 first-round RT-PCR relied on the HTBI primer set. TCRdb ran MiXCR on the multiplex PCR reads and lists one entry per CDR3 protein. The sample contains hundreds of thousands of distinct CDR3 sequences, approximately 21% of which appear only once. V gave up 5 bases and J gave up 3 bases, with 11 bases separating them. Germline V gene lookup returns CDR1 SGHTA and CDR2 FQGTGA. This CDR3 is 13 amino acids long.

The sample was blood. The V call is TRBV7-3, the J call TRBJ2-7, with D maybe TRBD1 (5 bases). The TCR sequence derives from a man aged 25-40 years with Graves' ophthalmopathy. CDR3 sequence reads: CASSLTDFYEQYF. The CDR3 DNA reads TGTGCCAGCAGCCTGACAGATTTCTACGAGCAGTACTTC.